This TCR beta chain was identified in a study of blood T cells in healthy people across ages. Points from the study as a whole: Long-lived donors exceeded aged donors in naive CD4+ cells and diversity.

The V gene end was trimmed by 6 bases and the J gene end by 2 bases; junction bases not matched to a gene: 4. The CDR3 consists of 15 residues. Germline assignment: CDR1 MDHEN and CDR2 SYDVKM. It was with a sample-barcoded 5' primer and a J-beta primer mix that a second PCR of roughly 7 to 12 cycles was run. TCRdb re-analysed the 5' RACE reads in MiXCR, keeping a single row per CDR3 protein. The sample yields about 800,000 distinct CDR3 sequences, 25% seen once. As to this clonotype: The antigen remains unidentified.

A further study also used this sample, focusing on T cells of mothers and their children.

The V and J genes are TRBV28 and TRBJ2-6, with 7 positions matching TRBD1. This TCR was recovered from a boy aged 5 to 17 in good health. The sequencing input was blood. CDR3 nucleotide sequence: TGTGCCAGCAGCGACAGGGCCCCTGGGGCCAACGTCCTGACTTTC. It encodes CASSDRAPGANVLTF.